A selection of T cell receptor beta chains follows, all from one sample in a study of blood T cells in healthy people across ages. In TCRdb, the 5' RACE reads were re-called with MiXCR into one record per CDR3 protein. This table holds some 1.5 million distinct CDR3 sequences, approximately 43% found once. The sample comprised blood. Source of these receptors: a woman under 30 in good health. The CDR3 runs from the conserved cysteine through the conserved F or W. D genes are given only for firm matches. Clone sizes are given selectively: once, few, many, or a class where the clone is expanded.

abundance	v_gene	j_gene	d_gene	CDR3aa	CDR3nt
.	TRBV14	TRBJ1-1	.	CASGQGVRTEAFF	TGTGCCAGCGGCCAAGGGGTAAGGACTGAAGCTTTCTTT
.	TRBV6-1	TRBJ2-7	.	CASSEIGVEQYF	TGTGCCAGCAGTGAGATCGGGGTTGAGCAGTACTTC
few	TRBV6-6	TRBJ2-5	.	CASSTPAEPQETQYF	TGTGCCAGCAGTACCCCGGCGGAGCCCCAAGAGACCCAGTACTTC
few	TRBV24-1	TRBJ2-1	.	CATSDPGTAPGEQFF	TGTGCCACCAGTGATCCCGGGACTGCACCTGGTGAGCAGTTCTTC
.	TRBV11-2	TRBJ1-1	.	CASSFDSLGTEAFF	TGTGCCAGCAGCTTCGACAGCCTTGGAACTGAAGCTTTCTTT
.	TRBV2	TRBJ1-1	.	CASGRDPYTEAFF	TGTGCCAGCGGGAGGGATCCGTACACTGAAGCTTTCTTT
.	TRBV9	TRBJ1-2	TRBD1	CASSVVWTGEDGYTF	TGTGCCAGCAGCGTAGTTTGGACAGGGGAAGATGGCTACACCTTC
few	TRBV10-3	TRBJ1-1	.	CAISDSGVDMNTEAFF	TGTGCCATCAGTGACTCAGGGGTGGACATGAACACTGAAGCTTTCTTT
.	TRBV15	TRBJ1-2	.	CATSRGTGDGYTF	TGTGCCACCAGCAGAGGAACGGGGGATGGCTACACCTTC
.	TRBV4-3	TRBJ1-2	.	CASSQHLPVRADGYTF	TGCGCCAGCAGCCAACATCTTCCAGTAAGGGCAGATGGCTACACCTTC
.	TRBV20-1	TRBJ2-1	.	CSGGLYSYNEQFF	TGCAGTGGGGGACTTTACTCCTACAATGAGCAGTTCTTC
many	TRBV7-9	TRBJ2-7	.	CASSLPGAYEQYF	TGTGCCAGCAGTTTGCCGGGGGCCTACGAGCAGTACTTC
.	TRBV20-1	TRBJ1-5	.	CSARWGINQPQHF	TGCAGTGCTAGATGGGGAATCAATCAGCCCCAGCATTTT
few	TRBV4-1	TRBJ2-1	.	CASSHRLPYNEQFF	TGCGCCAGCAGCCACCGATTACCCTACAATGAGCAGTTCTTC
.	TRBV7-9	TRBJ2-1	.	CASSPSGSDEQFF	TGTGCCAGCAGCCCATCTGGTTCCGATGAGCAGTTCTTC
few	TRBV28	TRBJ2-7	.	CASSDSPRGYEQYF	TGTGCCAGCTCCGACTCCCCGAGGGGCTACGAGCAGTACTTC
.	TRBV20-1	TRBJ2-3	TRBD1	CSAGEQGRDTQYF	TGCAGTGCTGGAGAACAGGGGCGGGATACGCAGTATTTT
.	TRBV27	TRBJ2-5	TRBD2	CASSLTRGVSGGVREQYF	TGTGCCAGCAGTTTAACCCGCGGAGTTAGCGGGGGAGTAAGGGAGCAGTACTTC
few	TRBV7-2	TRBJ1-1	.	CASSLAGLDTEAFF	TGTGCCAGCAGCTTAGCAGGGCTGGACACTGAAGCTTTCTTT
once	TRBV18	TRBJ2-3	TRBD2	CASSPTGTSADTQYF	TGTGCCAGCTCACCAACCGGGACTAGCGCAGATACGCAGTATTTT
.	TRBV6-6	TRBJ1-2	TRBD1	CASSQEQGSGDTF	TGTGCCAGCAGCCAAGAACAGGGGTCGGGCGACACCTTC
.	TRBV10-3	TRBJ2-7	.	CAIGKPNSYNEQYF	TGTGCCATCGGGAAGCCGAACTCCTACAATGAGCAGTACTTC